Listed here are 13 T cell receptor beta chains from one sample, sequenced in a study of T cell responses to AZD1222 COVID-19 vaccine. Clones were sequenced by immunoSEQ multiplex PCR, and TCRdb holds only the in-frame ones, with some missing. The data show tens of thousands of clones, more than 85% seen once. The material sequenced was peripheral blood, taken 28 days after the second AZD1222 dose. These receptors all come from an adult who received the AZD1222 COVID-19 vaccine.

This chain links TRBV3-1 (or the pseudogene TRBV3-2) with TRBJ1-2; no clear D gene. This CDR3 is 14 amino acids long. The V end lost 4 bases, the J end lost 3 bases, and 12 bases lay between the germline ends. Germline lookup yields CDR1 LGHDT and CDR2 YNNKEL (reference sequence). This chain's CDR3 is CASSPGMGDYGYTF. The DNA for the CDR3 is TGTGCCAGCAGCCCGGGGATGGGTGACTATGGCTACACCTTC.

The chain employs TRBV19 and TRBJ1-2, with 7 bases aligning to TRBD1. Germline V gene lookup returns CDR1 LNHDA and CDR2 SQIVND (reference sequence). The V segment lost 5 bases and the J segment 4 bases; nucleotides outside the gene matches: 7. The CDR3 covers 14 residues. The CDR3 spells CASSSAGTAYGYTF. The CDR3 region has the DNA TGTGCCAGTAGTTCCGCCGGGACAGCCTATGGCTACACCTTC.

The genes are TRBV29-1 and TRBJ1-2, with TRBD1 matching over 12 bases. Germline V gene lookup returns CDR1 SQVTM and CDR2 ANQGSEA. The CDR3 has 16 amino acids. After removal of 6 bases from V and 4 bases from J, the junction contained 12 bases not matched to a gene. The CDR3, as DNA: TGCAGCGTCACCGGGACAGGGGGCGGCAGTGGCTATGGCTACACCTTC. This translates into CSVTGTGGGSGYGYTF.

The gene calls are TRBV2 and TRBJ2-6; D is ambiguous. The CDR3 sequence is 16 residues long. The germline V gene encodes CDR1 SNHLY and CDR2 FYNNEI. V was cut by 2 bases and J by 0 bases, with 8 bases left in between. The CDR3 DNA sequence: TGTGCCAGCAGTGAATCCCTTTTCTCTGGGGCCAACGTCCTGACTTTC. It encodes CASSESLFSGANVLTF.

The gene calls are TRBV7-8 and TRBJ1-1; 8 positions agree with TRBD1. This CDR3 spans 17 amino acids. Per germline, CDR1 SGHVS and CDR2 FQNEAQ. V trimming: 5 bases; J trimming: 5 bases; junction bases outside the gene matches: 16. The CDR3 bases are TGTGCCAGCAGCCCTTACGATCTGGGGACAGGATTGACTGAAGCTTTCTTT. Its protein product is CASSPYDLGTGLTEAFF.

The chain links TRBV2 to TRBJ2-7; D is possibly TRBD1 (6 bases). V lost 7 bases to trimming and J lost 5 bases, with 18 bases between them. Per germline, CDR1 SNHLY and CDR2 FYNNEI. The CDR3 has 14 amino acids. Here the CDR3 reads CASTLTGRSDEQYF. CDR3 DNA: TGTGCCAGCACCCTGACAGGTAGGAGCGACGAGCAGTACTTC.

This clone was observed a few times. The rearrangement links TRBV12-3 or TRBV12-4 to TRBJ2-1, with no clear D. The V end lost 1 base, the J end lost 8 bases, and 6 bases lay between the germline ends. CDR3 length: 12 amino acids. The chain's CDR3 is CASSLEVDEQFF. The CDR3 bases are TGTGCCAGCAGTTTAGAGGTAGATGAGCAGTTCTTC.

The chain uses TRBV27 and TRBJ1-1; 8 positions agree with TRBD1. V lost 8 bases, J lost 4 bases, and 9 bases stayed unmatched. CDR3 length: 14 amino acids. Germline assignment: CDR1 MNHEY and CDR2 SMNVEV (reference sequence). The CDR3 DNA sequence: TGTGCCAGCCGTCGAACAGGGGGTTCCACTGAAGCTTTCTTT. It yields the protein CASRRTGGSTEAFF.

V is TRBV11-3 and J is TRBJ2-5, with no clear D. This CDR3 region has 12 residues. The V gene's germline CDR1 is SGHNT and CDR2 YENEEA. V lost 1 base, J lost 5 bases, and 5 bases lay in between. CDR3: CASSLVGETQYF. CDR3 in DNA: TGTGCCAGCAGCTTAGTGGGGGAGACCCAGTACTTC. Variable domain in full (rest from reference TRBV11-3 and TRBJ2-5): EAGVVQSPRYKIIEKKQPVAFWCNPISGHNTLYWYLQNLGQGPELLIRYENEEAVDDSQLPKDRFSAERLKGVDSTLKIQPAELGDSAVYLCASSLVGETQYFGPGTRLLVL.

The rearrangement joins TRBV5-5 to TRBJ2-4, with a possible D match to TRBD2 (5 bases). This CDR3 has 18 residues. Trimming removed 0 bases at V and 0 bases at J, with 16 bases between. The germline V gene encodes CDR1 SGHKS and CDR2 YYEKEE (reference sequence). CDR3 bases: TGTGCCAGCAGCTTGGCGGGGATCACCTCCCTAGCCAAAAACATTCAGTACTTC. Translated: CASSLAGITSLAKNIQYF.

This chain links TRBV15 with TRBJ1-1, with D hard to call. The CDR3 spans 13 residues. Germline-derived CDR1 and CDR2 are LNHNV and YYDKDF (reference sequence). Between the trimmed V and J ends, which lost 2 bases and 3 bases, there was a span of 7 bases. The DNA for the CDR3 is TGTGCCACCAGCAGACAGCTCTACACTGAAGCTTTCTTT. It codes for CATSRQLYTEAFF.

The rearrangement uses TRBV7-9 and TRBJ1-1; TRBD1 is a possible D gene (5 bases). CDR1 SEHNR and CDR2 FQNEAQ come from the germline V gene (reference sequence). V shed 5 bases and J shed 1 base, with 23 bases lying between them. This CDR3 has 18 amino acids. In DNA, the CDR3 is TGTGCCAGCAGCCCGAACTCCGGGACGGTAGGCTCGAACACTGAAGCTTTCTTT. It codes for CASSPNSGTVGSNTEAFF. Looking up the rest from reference TRBV7-9 and TRBJ1-1 gives the full variable domain: DTGVSQNPRHKITKRGQNVTFRCDPISEHNRLYWYRQTLGQGPEFLTYFQNEAQLEKSRLLSDRFSAERPKGSFSTLEIQRTEQGDSAMYLCASSPNSGTVGSNTEAFFGQGTRLTVV.

This clone was seen a single time. The chain couples TRBV7-9 to TRBJ1-2, with 7 bases fitting TRBD1. CDR1 and CDR2 from the germline V gene are SEHNR and FQNEAQ (reference sequence). This CDR3 region has 16 residues. With V trimmed by 5 bases and J by 4 bases, 13 bases remained unmatched. As DNA, the CDR3 is TGTGCCAGCAGCCTCCCCGGCGTAGACAGGGTCTATGGCTACACCTTC. Amino acid sequence: CASSLPGVDRVYGYTF. The variable domain in full, with the rest retrieved from reference TRBV7-9 and TRBJ1-2, is DTGVSQNPRHKITKRGQNVTFRCDPISEHNRLYWYRQTLGQGPEFLTYFQNEAQLEKSRLLSDRFSAERPKGSFSTLEIQRTEQGDSAMYLCASSLPGVDRVYGYTFGSGTRLTVV.